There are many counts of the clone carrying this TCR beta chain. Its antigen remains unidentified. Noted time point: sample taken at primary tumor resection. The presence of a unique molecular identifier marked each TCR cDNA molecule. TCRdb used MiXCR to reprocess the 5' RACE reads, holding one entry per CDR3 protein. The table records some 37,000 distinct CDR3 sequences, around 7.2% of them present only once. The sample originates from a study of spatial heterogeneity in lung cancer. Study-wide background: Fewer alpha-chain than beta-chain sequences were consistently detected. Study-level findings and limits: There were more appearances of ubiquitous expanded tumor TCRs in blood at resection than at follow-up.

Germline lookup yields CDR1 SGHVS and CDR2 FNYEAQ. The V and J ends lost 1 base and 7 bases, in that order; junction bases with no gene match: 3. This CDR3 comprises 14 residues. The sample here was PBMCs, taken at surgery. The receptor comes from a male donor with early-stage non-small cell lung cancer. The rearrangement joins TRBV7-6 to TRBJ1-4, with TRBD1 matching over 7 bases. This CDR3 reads CASSLGQGGEKLFF. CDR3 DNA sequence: TGTGCCAGCAGCTTAGGACAGGGTGGTGAAAAACTGTTTTTT. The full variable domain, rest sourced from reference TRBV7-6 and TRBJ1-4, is GAGVSQSPRYKVTKRGQDVALRCDPISGHVSLYWYRQALGQGPEFLTYFNYEAQQDKSGLPNDRFSAERPEGSISTLTIQRTEQRDSAMYRCASSLGQGGEKLFFGSGTQLSVL.